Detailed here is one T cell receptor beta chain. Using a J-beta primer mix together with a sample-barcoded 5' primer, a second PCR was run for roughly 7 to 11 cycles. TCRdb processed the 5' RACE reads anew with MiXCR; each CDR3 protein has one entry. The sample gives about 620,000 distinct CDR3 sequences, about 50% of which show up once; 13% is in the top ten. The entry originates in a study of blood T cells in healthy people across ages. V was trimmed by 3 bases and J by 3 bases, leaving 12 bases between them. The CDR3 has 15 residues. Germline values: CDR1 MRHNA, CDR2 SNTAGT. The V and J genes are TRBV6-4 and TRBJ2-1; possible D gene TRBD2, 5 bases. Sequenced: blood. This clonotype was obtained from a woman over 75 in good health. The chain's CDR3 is CASSEGSEGYNEQFF. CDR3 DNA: TGTGCCAGCAGTGAGGGTAGCGAGGGCTACAATGAGCAGTTCTTC.